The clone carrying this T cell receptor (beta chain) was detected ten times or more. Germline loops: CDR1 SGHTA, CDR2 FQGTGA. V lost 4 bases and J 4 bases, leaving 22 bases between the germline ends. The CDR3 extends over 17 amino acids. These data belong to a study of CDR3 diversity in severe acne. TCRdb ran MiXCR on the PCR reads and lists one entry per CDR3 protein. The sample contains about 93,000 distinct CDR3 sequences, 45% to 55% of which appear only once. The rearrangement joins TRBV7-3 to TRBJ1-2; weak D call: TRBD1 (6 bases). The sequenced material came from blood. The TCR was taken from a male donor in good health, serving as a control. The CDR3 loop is CASSSGGQPMPLYGYTF. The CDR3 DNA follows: TGTGCCAGCAGCTCCGGAGGACAGCCCATGCCCCTCTATGGCTACACCTTC.